This is a list of T cell receptor beta chains from one sample in a study of T cell responses to AZD1222 COVID-19 vaccine. Profiling relied on immunoSEQ multiplex PCR, and the TCRdb table lists in-frame clones only, not all of them. The data show more than 90,000 clones, with more than 65% seen just once and roughly 10% held by the top ten. The material sequenced was peripheral blood, taken on day 0 of AZD1222 vaccination. These receptors originate from an adult in good health. Each CDR3 is given with its conserved first and last residue. D genes are given only for firm matches. Clone size appears in some rows only: once, few, many, or a class for an expanded clone.

clone_size: -; v_call: TRBV19; j_call: TRBJ1-5; d_call: -; cdr3_nt: TGTGCCAGTACTGCTCAGCGCTACGTTAGCAATCAGCCCCAGCATTTT; cdr3_aa: CASTAQRYVSNQPQHF
clone_size: few; v_call: TRBV19; j_call: TRBJ1-6; d_call: TRBD1; cdr3_nt: TGTGCCAGTAGCCCACAGGGGGGAAGGGCCTATAATTCACCCCTCCACTTT; cdr3_aa: CASSPQGGRAYNSPLHF
clone_size: few; v_call: TRBV5-1; j_call: TRBJ1-6; d_call: -; cdr3_nt: TGCGCCAGCAGCCGAACAACAGGGAGTAATTCACCCCTCCACTTT; cdr3_aa: CASSRTTGSNSPLHF
clone_size: -; v_call: TRBV2; j_call: TRBJ2-6; d_call: -; cdr3_nt: TGTGCCAGCATGATTATGAGGTCTGGGGCCAACGTCCTGACTTTC; cdr3_aa: CASMIMRSGANVLTF
clone_size: -; v_call: TRBV25-1; j_call: TRBJ2-3; d_call: -; cdr3_nt: TGTGCCAGCAGTGAATACCCCCAGGCGACGCAGTATTTT; cdr3_aa: CASSEYPQATQYF
clone_size: once; v_call: TRBV15; j_call: TRBJ2-3; d_call: -; cdr3_nt: TGTGCCACGAGGTCGTGGGGGAGAGGTCGAGATACGCAGTATTTT; cdr3_aa: CATRSWGRGRDTQYF
clone_size: -; v_call: TRBV2; j_call: TRBJ2-1; d_call: -; cdr3_nt: TGTGCCAGCAGTGGGGTTGCTGTATACAATGAGCAGTTCTTC; cdr3_aa: CASSGVAVYNEQFF
clone_size: -; v_call: TRBV9; j_call: TRBJ1-6; d_call: -; cdr3_nt: TGTGCCAGCAGCGTAACCCAATATCCAAATTCACCCCTCCACTTT; cdr3_aa: CASSVTQYPNSPLHF
clone_size: -; v_call: TRBV23-1; j_call: TRBJ1-5; d_call: TRBD1; cdr3_nt: TGCGCCAGCAGTATGACAGGGGGCAATCAGCCCCAGCATTTT; cdr3_aa: CASSMTGGNQPQHF
clone_size: -; v_call: TRBV21-1; j_call: TRBJ2-7; d_call: -; cdr3_nt: TGTGCCAGCATTTCAGGAGGCTCCTACGAGCAGTACTTC; cdr3_aa: CASISGGSYEQYF
clone_size: once; v_call: TRBV2; j_call: TRBJ2-7; d_call: TRBD2; cdr3_nt: TGTGCCAGCAGTGAAGCCAGCGGGGACTTCGAGCAGTACTTC; cdr3_aa: CASSEASGDFEQYF
clone_size: -; v_call: TRBV7-3; j_call: TRBJ1-1; d_call: -; cdr3_nt: TGTGCCAGCAGCTTACAGGAGAACACTGAAGCTTTCTTT; cdr3_aa: CASSLQENTEAFF
clone_size: -; v_call: TRBV6-5; j_call: TRBJ1-3; d_call: TRBD1; cdr3_nt: TGTGCCAGCAGGAAACAGGGGGATGGAAACACCATATATTTT; cdr3_aa: CASRKQGDGNTIYF
clone_size: -; v_call: TRBV7-9; j_call: TRBJ2-1; d_call: TRBD1; cdr3_nt: TGTGCCAGCAGCCAGGGACAGGGGAGCGCCTACAATGAGCAGTTCTTC; cdr3_aa: CASSQGQGSAYNEQFF
clone_size: -; v_call: TRBV24-1; j_call: TRBJ2-3; d_call: TRBD1; cdr3_nt: TGTGCCACCAGTGACCCCGGACGGGACAGAACAGATACGCAGTATTTT; cdr3_aa: CATSDPGRDRTDTQYF
clone_size: -; v_call: TRBV19; j_call: TRBJ1-1; d_call: -; cdr3_nt: TGTGCCAGTAGTATCATAGAGGCCGGGAGGACTGAAGCTTTCTTT; cdr3_aa: CASSIIEAGRTEAFF
clone_size: -; v_call: TRBV5-1; j_call: TRBJ2-3; d_call: -; cdr3_nt: TGCGCCAGCAGCTTCTCAGGGCCAGATACGCAGTATTTT; cdr3_aa: CASSFSGPDTQYF
clone_size: -; v_call: TRBV29-1; j_call: TRBJ1-5; d_call: -; cdr3_nt: TGCAGCGTTGGTGCCAGGGATCAGCCCCAGCATTTT; cdr3_aa: CSVGARDQPQHF
clone_size: -; v_call: TRBV28; j_call: TRBJ1-6; d_call: -; cdr3_nt: TGTGCCAGCAGTTTCCGCAGTGGGGTAGGTAATTCACCCCTCCACTTT; cdr3_aa: CASSFRSGVGNSPLHF
clone_size: -; v_call: TRBV6-5; j_call: TRBJ1-2; d_call: -; cdr3_nt: TGTGCCAGCAGTCCAACCGGACAGAGCTATGGCTACACCTTC; cdr3_aa: CASSPTGQSYGYTF
clone_size: few; v_call: TRBV10-3; j_call: TRBJ1-3; d_call: -; cdr3_nt: TGTGCCATCAGTGATGGCGATCACTCTGGAAACACCATATATTTT; cdr3_aa: CAISDGDHSGNTIYF
clone_size: -; v_call: TRBV5-8; j_call: TRBJ1-1; d_call: -; cdr3_nt: TGTGCCAGCAGCCGGGCCCTGAAAGCTTTCTTT; cdr3_aa: CASSRALKAFF
clone_size: -; v_call: TRBV3-1/TRBV3-2; j_call: TRBJ1-4; d_call: TRBD1; cdr3_nt: TGTGCCAGCAGCGACCGGGACAGGGGCTTTAATGAAAAACTGTTTTTT; cdr3_aa: CASSDRDRGFNEKLFF
clone_size: -; v_call: TRBV9; j_call: TRBJ2-1; d_call: -; cdr3_nt: TGTGCCAGCAGCCTTGGGCGGGTACCTAATGAGCAGTTCTTC; cdr3_aa: CASSLGRVPNEQFF
clone_size: -; v_call: TRBV19; j_call: TRBJ2-6; d_call: -; cdr3_nt: TGTGCCAGTAGTACGTCCACGGGGAGGACTGGGGCCAACGTCCTGACTTTC; cdr3_aa: CASSTSTGRTGANVLTF
clone_size: -; v_call: TRBV18; j_call: TRBJ2-5; d_call: -; cdr3_nt: TGTGCCAGCTCACCACCGAGGAGGGGCAGCCAAGAGACCCAGTACTTC; cdr3_aa: CASSPPRRGSQETQYF
clone_size: -; v_call: TRBV28; j_call: TRBJ2-4; d_call: -; cdr3_nt: TGTGCCAGCAGCTGGGCTTACAGGGACGGCAAAAACATTCAGTACTTC; cdr3_aa: CASSWAYRDGKNIQYF
clone_size: once; v_call: TRBV5-6; j_call: TRBJ2-7; d_call: TRBD2; cdr3_nt: TGTGCCAGCAGCTTCGGGGGGGAAACCTACGAGCAGTACTTC; cdr3_aa: CASSFGGETYEQYF
clone_size: -; v_call: TRBV7-9; j_call: TRBJ2-2; d_call: -; cdr3_nt: TGTGCCAGCACCCAGGGACAAGGGTATCTCTCGAACACCGGGGAGCTGTTTTTT; cdr3_aa: CASTQGQGYLSNTGELFF
clone_size: -; v_call: TRBV14; j_call: TRBJ1-2; d_call: -; cdr3_nt: TGTGCCAGCAGCCAAGGGATCTATGGCTACACCTTC; cdr3_aa: CASSQGIYGYTF
clone_size: -; v_call: TRBV24-1; j_call: TRBJ1-2; d_call: -; cdr3_nt: TGTGCCGTGGCGGCGTCAGGGATTCAGTATGGCTACACCTTC; cdr3_aa: CAVAASGIQYGYTF
clone_size: -; v_call: TRBV19; j_call: TRBJ1-2; d_call: -; cdr3_nt: TGTGCCAGTAGTTCCTACCAGGGCTATGGCTACACCTTC; cdr3_aa: CASSSYQGYGYTF